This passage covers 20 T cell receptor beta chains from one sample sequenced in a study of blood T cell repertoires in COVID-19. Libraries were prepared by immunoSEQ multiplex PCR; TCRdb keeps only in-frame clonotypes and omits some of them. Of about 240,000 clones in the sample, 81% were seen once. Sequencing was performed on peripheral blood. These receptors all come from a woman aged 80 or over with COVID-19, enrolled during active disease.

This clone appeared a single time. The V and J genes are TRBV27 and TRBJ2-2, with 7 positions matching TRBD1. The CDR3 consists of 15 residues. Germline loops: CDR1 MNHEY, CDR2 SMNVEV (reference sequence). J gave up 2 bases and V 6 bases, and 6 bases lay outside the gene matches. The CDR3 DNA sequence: TGTGCCAGCAGATCCACAGGGGTAAACACCGGGGAGCTGTTTTTT. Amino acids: CASRSTGVNTGELFF.

The CDR3 DNA reads TGCGCCAGCAGTCAGTTAGCGGGGGGGCCCTACGAGCAGTACTTC. It is translated as CASSQLAGGPYEQYF. V gene TRBV23-1 combines with J gene TRBJ2-7; 11 bases line up with TRBD2. TRBV23-1 is classed as an ORF, of uncertain function. The CDR3 is 15 amino acids. Trimming cost V 3 bases and J 2 bases; bases outside gene matches: 3.

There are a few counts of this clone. CDR3 region: CASRERTGPYEQYF. The CDR3 DNA reads TGTGCCAGTAGGGAGCGGACAGGACCCTACGAGCAGTACTTC. This sequence joins TRBV19 and TRBJ2-7; 7 positions match TRBD1. The CDR3 loop spans 14 amino acids. Trimming at V came to 6 bases and at J to 2 bases, leaving 7 bases not matched to a gene. Germline V gene sequence: CDR1 LNHDA, CDR2 SQIVND (reference sequence).

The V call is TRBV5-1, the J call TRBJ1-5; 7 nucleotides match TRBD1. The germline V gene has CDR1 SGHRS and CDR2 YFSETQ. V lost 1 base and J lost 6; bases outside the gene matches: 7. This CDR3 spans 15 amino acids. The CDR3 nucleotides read TGCGCCAGCAGCTTGACAGGGGCAGATCGTCAGCCCCAGCATTTT. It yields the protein CASSLTGADRQPQHF.

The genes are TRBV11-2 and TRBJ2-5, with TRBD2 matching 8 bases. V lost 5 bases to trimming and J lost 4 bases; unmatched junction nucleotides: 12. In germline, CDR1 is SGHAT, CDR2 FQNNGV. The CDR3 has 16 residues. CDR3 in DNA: TGTGCCAGCAGCGGCGGGACTAGACCCCAGGGAGAGACCCAGTACTTC. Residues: CASSGGTRPQGETQYF. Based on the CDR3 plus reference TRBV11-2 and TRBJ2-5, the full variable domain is EAGVAQSPRYKIIEKRQSVAFWCNPISGHATLYWYQQILGQGPKLLIQFQNNGVVDDSQLPKDRFSAERLKGVDSTLKIQPAKLEDSAVYLCASSGGTRPQGETQYFGPGTRLLVL.

The CDR3 loop reads CASSMTGVGMTEAFF. The CDR3 region has the DNA TGTGCCAGTAGTATGACAGGGGTAGGGATGACTGAAGCTTTCTTT. The rearrangement uses TRBV19 and TRBJ1-1, with TRBD1 matching over 8 bases. The J segment lost 5 bases and the V segment lost 3 bases, leaving 8 bases of the junction unmatched. This CDR3 comprises 15 residues. CDR1 is LNHDA, CDR2 SQIVND, per germline (reference sequence).

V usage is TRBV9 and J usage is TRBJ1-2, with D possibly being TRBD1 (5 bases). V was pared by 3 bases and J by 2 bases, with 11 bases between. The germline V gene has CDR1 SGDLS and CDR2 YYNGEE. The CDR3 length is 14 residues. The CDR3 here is CASSAVRANYGYTF. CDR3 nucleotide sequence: TGTGCCAGCAGCGCCGTCAGGGCGAACTATGGCTACACCTTC.

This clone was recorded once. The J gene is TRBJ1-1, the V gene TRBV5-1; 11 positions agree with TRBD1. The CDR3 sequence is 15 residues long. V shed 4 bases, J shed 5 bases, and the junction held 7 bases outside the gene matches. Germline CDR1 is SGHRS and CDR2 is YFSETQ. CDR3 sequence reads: CASSPGQGARTEAFF. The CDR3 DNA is TGCGCCAGCAGCCCCGGACAGGGGGCGCGAACTGAAGCTTTCTTT. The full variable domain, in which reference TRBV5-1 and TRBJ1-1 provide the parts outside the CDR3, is KAGVTQTPRYLIKTRGQQVTLSCSPISGHRSVSWYQQTPGQGLQFLFEYFSETQRNKGNFPGRFSGRQFSNSRSEMNVSTLELGDSALYLCASSPGQGARTEAFFGQGTRLTVV.

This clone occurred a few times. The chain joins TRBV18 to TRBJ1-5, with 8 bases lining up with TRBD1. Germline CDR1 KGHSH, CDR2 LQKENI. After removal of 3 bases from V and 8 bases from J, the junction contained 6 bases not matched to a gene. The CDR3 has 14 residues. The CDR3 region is CASSPQTGDEPQHF. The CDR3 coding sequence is TGTGCCAGCTCACCGCAGACAGGGGATGAGCCCCAGCATTTT.

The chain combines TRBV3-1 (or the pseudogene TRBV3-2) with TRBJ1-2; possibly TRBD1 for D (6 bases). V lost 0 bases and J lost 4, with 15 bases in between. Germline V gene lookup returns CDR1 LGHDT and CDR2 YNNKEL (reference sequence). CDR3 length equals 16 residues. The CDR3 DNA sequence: TGTGCCAGCAGCCAAGATAGGGCAGGGGCGACCTATGGCTACACCTTC. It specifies CASSQDRAGATYGYTF.

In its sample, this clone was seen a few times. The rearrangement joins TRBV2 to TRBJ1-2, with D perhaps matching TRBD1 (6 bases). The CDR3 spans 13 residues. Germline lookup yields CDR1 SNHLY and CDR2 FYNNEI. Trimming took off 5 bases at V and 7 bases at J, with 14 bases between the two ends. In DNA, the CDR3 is TGTGCCAGCAGTTTAACTGGGACACGTGGCTACACCTTC. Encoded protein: CASSLTGTRGYTF.

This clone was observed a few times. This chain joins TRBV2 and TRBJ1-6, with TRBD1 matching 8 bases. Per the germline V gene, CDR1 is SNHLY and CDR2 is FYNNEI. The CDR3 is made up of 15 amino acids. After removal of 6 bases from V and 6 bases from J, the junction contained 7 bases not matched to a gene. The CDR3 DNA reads TGTGCCAGCAGAGTGTGGACAGGGACTAATTCACCCCTCCACTTT. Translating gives CASRVWTGTNSPLHF.

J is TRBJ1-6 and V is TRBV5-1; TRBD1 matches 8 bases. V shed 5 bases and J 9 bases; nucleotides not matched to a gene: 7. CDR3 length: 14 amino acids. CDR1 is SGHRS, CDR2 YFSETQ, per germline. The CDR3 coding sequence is TGCGCCAGCAGGGACGGACAGGGTAGTTCACCCCTCCACTTT. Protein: CASRDGQGSSPLHF.

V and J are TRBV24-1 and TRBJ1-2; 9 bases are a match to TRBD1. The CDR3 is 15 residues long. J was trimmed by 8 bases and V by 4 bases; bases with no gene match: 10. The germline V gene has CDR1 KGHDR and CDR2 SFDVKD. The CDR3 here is CATSDTGTGKRGYTF. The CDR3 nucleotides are TGTGCCACCAGTGACACCGGGACAGGGAAAAGGGGCTACACCTTC.

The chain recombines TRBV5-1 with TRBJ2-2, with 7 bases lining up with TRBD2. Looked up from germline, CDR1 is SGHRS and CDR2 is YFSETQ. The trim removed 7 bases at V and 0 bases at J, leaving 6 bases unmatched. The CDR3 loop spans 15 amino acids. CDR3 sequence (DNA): TGCGCCAGCCACCAAGGGAGGGCGAACACCGGGGAGCTGTTTTTT. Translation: CASHQGRANTGELFF. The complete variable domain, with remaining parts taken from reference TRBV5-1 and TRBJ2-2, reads KAGVTQTPRYLIKTRGQQVTLSCSPISGHRSVSWYQQTPGQGLQFLFEYFSETQRNKGNFPGRFSGRQFSNSRSEMNVSTLELGDSALYLCASHQGRANTGELFFGEGSRLTVL.

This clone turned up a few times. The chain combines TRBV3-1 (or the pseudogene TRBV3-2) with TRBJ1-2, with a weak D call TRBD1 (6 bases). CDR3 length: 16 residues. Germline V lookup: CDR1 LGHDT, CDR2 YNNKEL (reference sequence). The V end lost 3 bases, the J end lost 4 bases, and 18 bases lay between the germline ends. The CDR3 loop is CASSQTRGAGVYGYTF. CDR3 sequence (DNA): TGTGCCAGCAGCCAGACCCGGGGGGCGGGTGTCTATGGCTACACCTTC.

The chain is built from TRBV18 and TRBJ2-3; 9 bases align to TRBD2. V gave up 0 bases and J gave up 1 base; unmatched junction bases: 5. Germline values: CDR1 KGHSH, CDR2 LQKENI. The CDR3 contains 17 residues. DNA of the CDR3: TGTGCCAGCTCACCACCGGGACTAGCAACGGGCACAGATACGCAGTATTTT. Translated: CASSPPGLATGTDTQYF.

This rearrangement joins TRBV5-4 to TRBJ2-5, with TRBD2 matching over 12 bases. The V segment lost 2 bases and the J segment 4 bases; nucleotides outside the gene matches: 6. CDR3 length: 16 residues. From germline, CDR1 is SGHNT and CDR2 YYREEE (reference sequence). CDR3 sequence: CASSLPSLAGGETQYF. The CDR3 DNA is TGTGCCAGCAGCTTACCCTCACTAGCGGGAGGAGAGACCCAGTACTTC.

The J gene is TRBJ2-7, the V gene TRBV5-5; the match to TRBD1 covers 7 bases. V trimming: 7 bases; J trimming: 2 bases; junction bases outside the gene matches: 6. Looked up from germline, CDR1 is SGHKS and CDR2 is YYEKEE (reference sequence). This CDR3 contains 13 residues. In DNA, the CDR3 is TGTGCCAGCGGTTCGGGACAGCCCTACGAGCAGTACTTC. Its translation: CASGSGQPYEQYF.

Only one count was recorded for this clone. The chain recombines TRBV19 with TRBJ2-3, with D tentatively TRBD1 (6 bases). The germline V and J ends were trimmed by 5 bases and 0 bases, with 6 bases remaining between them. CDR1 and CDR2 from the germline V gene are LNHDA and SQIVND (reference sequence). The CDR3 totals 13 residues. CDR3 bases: TGTGCCAGTAGTGGACAGAGCACAGATACGCAGTATTTT. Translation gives CASSGQSTDTQYF. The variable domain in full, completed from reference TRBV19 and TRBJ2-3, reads DGGITQSPKYLFRKEGQNVTLSCEQNLNHDAMYWYRQDPGQGLRLIYYSQIVNDFQKGDIAEGYSVSREKKESFPLTVTSAQKNPTAFYLCASSGQSTDTQYFGPGTRLTVL.